The 28 T cell receptor beta chains below all came from one sample that was sequenced in a study of T cell responses to AZD1222 COVID-19 vaccine. Using immunoSEQ multiplex PCR, the repertoire was profiled, and TCRdb retains in-frame clones only, with some absent. The sample lists more than 80,000 clones, around 91% occurring once. Sample: peripheral blood, taken 28 days after the second AZD1222 dose. All receptors come from an adult who received the AZD1222 COVID-19 vaccine.

The chain carries TRBV3-1 (or the pseudogene TRBV3-2) and TRBJ1-5; 8 bases map to TRBD1. V shed 3 bases and J 7 bases; nucleotides not matched to a gene: 14. Germline loops: CDR1 LGHDT, CDR2 YNNKEL (reference sequence). CDR3 size: 17 residues. The CDR3 nucleotides read TGTGCCAGCAGCCAGTTAGAACCGGACAGGGCTCCCCAGCCCCAGCATTTT. Its translation is CASSQLEPDRAPQPQHF.

The chain combines TRBV4-3 with TRBJ1-2, with 9 bases lining up with TRBD1. With V trimmed by 3 bases and J by 8 bases, 13 bases remained unmatched. Germline loops: CDR1 LGHNA, CDR2 YSLEER. The CDR3 has 16 residues. CDR3 bases: TGCGCCAGCAGCCAGGATCGGACAGGGGTCGCGTACGGCTACACCTTC. It translates to CASSQDRTGVAYGYTF.

CDR3 loop: CASSVAVTGTGYTF. As DNA, the CDR3 is TGTGCCAGCAGCGTAGCTGTGACAGGGACCGGCTACACCTTC. The chain carries TRBV9 and TRBJ1-2; 7 nucleotides agree with TRBD1. Germline CDR1 reads SGDLS; CDR2 reads YYNGEE. V dropped 0 bases and J dropped 8; count of bases not matched to a gene: 7. The CDR3 contains 14 residues.

The chain joins TRBV21-1 to TRBJ1-5; no DNA check was done on the table's D call, TRBD1. TRBV21-1 constitutes a pseudogene. The CDR3 is 14 residues long. The CDR3 loop is CASSLTGSNQPQHF. CDR3 bases: TGTGCCAGCAGTCTGACAGGGAGCAATCAGCCCCAGCATTTT.

This chain uses TRBV19 with TRBJ1-1, with D perhaps matching TRBD1 (5 bases). Germline lookup yields CDR1 LNHDA and CDR2 SQIVND (reference sequence). The V and J ends lost 10 bases and 3 bases respectively, with 18 bases between them. The CDR3 runs to 14 residues. The CDR3 coding sequence is TGTGCCATTCTGTCCCGGGGGAGGGACACTGAAGCTTTCTTT. It yields the protein CAILSRGRDTEAFF.

The V gene is TRBV11-2, the J gene TRBJ2-1; a possible D gene is TRBD2 (5 bases). This CDR3 region has 14 residues. Germline loops: CDR1 SGHAT, CDR2 FQNNGV. Trimming cost V 0 bases and J 10 bases, with 13 bases left between them. In DNA, the CDR3 is TGTGCCAGCAGCTTAGATATGGCTAGCCGCGAGCAGTTCTTC. Protein product: CASSLDMASREQFF. Looking up the rest from reference TRBV11-2 and TRBJ2-1 gives the full variable domain: EAGVAQSPRYKIIEKRQSVAFWCNPISGHATLYWYQQILGQGPKLLIQFQNNGVVDDSQLPKDRFSAERLKGVDSTLKIQPAKLEDSAVYLCASSLDMASREQFFGPGTRLTVL.

This chain connects TRBV9 to TRBJ2-2, with 8 bases lining up with TRBD2. Germline lookup yields CDR1 SGDLS and CDR2 YYNGEE. V lost 4 bases and J lost 2; bases outside the gene matches: 4. The CDR3 consists of 15 residues. CDR3 residues: CASSKTSENTGELFF. CDR3 bases: TGTGCCAGCAGCAAGACTAGCGAAAACACCGGGGAGCTGTTTTTT.

The rearrangement links TRBV6-5 to TRBJ1-1, with D hard to call. Germline CDR1 MNHEY, CDR2 SVGAGI. V shed 6 bases and J shed 2 bases, with 13 bases lying between them. This CDR3 has 14 residues. The CDR3 DNA is TGTGCCAGCAGCCCCATGGGAGGAAACACTGAAGCTTTCTTT. This encodes CASSPMGGNTEAFF.

This clone was seen once. This chain connects TRBV30 to TRBJ1-5, with a possible D match to TRBD1 (5 bases). V gave up 2 bases and J gave up 7 bases, with 12 bases separating them. CDR1 and CDR2 (germline): GTSNPN, SVGIG (reference sequence). This CDR3 region has 13 residues. Written as DNA, the CDR3 is TGTGCCTGGAGTCCCGGCTGGGACCAGCCCCAGCATTTT. It translates to CAWSPGWDQPQHF.

J is TRBJ1-1 and V is TRBV20-1; D gene uncertain. The CDR3 has 11 residues. Per germline, CDR1 DFQATT and CDR2 SNEGSKA (reference sequence). Trimming cost V 4 bases and J 5 bases, with 8 bases left between them. CDR3 amino acids: CSANWRTEAFF. Written as DNA, the CDR3 is TGCAGTGCTAATTGGAGGACTGAAGCTTTCTTT.

The V gene is TRBV18, the J gene TRBJ2-5; 8 nucleotides align to TRBD1. The CDR3 contains 16 residues. The ends lost 5 bases at V and 1 base at J; junction bases unmatched: 9. Looked up from germline, CDR1 is KGHSH and CDR2 is LQKENI. The CDR3 DNA sequence: TGTGCCAGCTCAAGACGCCAGGGGGCGTCCCAAGAGACCCAGTACTTC. This codes for CASSRRQGASQETQYF. Combining the CDR3 with reference TRBV18 and TRBJ2-5 gives the whole variable domain NAGVMQNPRHLVRRRGQEARLRCSPMKGHSHVYWYRQLPEEGLKFMVYLQKENIIDESGMPKERFSAEFPKEGPSILRIQQVVRGDSAAYFCASSRRQGASQETQYFGPGTRLLVL.

V is TRBV27 and J is TRBJ1-6; the D is unclear. This CDR3 spans 12 amino acids. Trimming pared 5 bases from V and 4 bases from J, leaving 3 bases between. Germline V gene sequence: CDR1 MNHEY, CDR2 SMNVEV (reference sequence). The CDR3 here is CASSAYNSPLHF. The CDR3 DNA reads TGTGCCAGCAGTGCTTATAATTCACCCCTCCACTTT.

The CDR3 nucleotides read TGTGCCAGCAGTCTTAACAGGGTCGGAGGAAACACCATATATTTT. As protein: CASSLNRVGGNTIYF. V is TRBV6-5 and J is TRBJ1-3, with D maybe TRBD1 (6 bases). Germline-derived CDR1 and CDR2 are MNHEY and SVGAGI. The CDR3 extends over 15 amino acids. V was shortened by 5 bases and J by 4 bases, with 15 bases between the two germline ends.

The chain has TRBV19 and TRBJ1-3; D not resolved. The CDR3 length is 13 residues. Trimming pared 8 bases from V and 4 bases from J, leaving 12 bases between. CDR1 is LNHDA and CDR2 is SQIVND in the germline V gene (reference sequence). CDR3 residues: CASRAPKGNTIYF. In nucleotides, the CDR3 is TGTGCCAGTCGGGCCCCGAAAGGAAACACCATATATTTT.

V is TRBV6-5 and J is TRBJ1-2; a weak D match, TRBD1 (6 bases). CDR1 MNHEY and CDR2 SVGAGI come from the germline V gene. The CDR3 is made up of 15 amino acids. V was pared by 0 bases and J by 0 bases, with 8 bases between. Here the CDR3 reads CASSYSPGANYGYTF. DNA for the CDR3: TGTGCCAGCAGTTACTCTCCAGGGGCTAACTATGGCTACACCTTC.

This clone appeared a few times. The rearrangement links TRBV6-4 to TRBJ2-1; 8 bases line up with TRBD2. CDR3 length: 16 amino acids. Germline lookup yields CDR1 MRHNA and CDR2 SNTAGT. With 1 base clipped from V and 7 bases from J, the junction kept 9 bases outside the gene matches. The CDR3 region has the DNA TGTGCCAGCAGTGACTTGGAACTAGCGGAAGTAAATGAGCAGTTCTTC. Protein product: CASSDLELAEVNEQFF.

The chain uses TRBV29-1 and TRBJ1-1; perhaps TRBD1 as D (6 bases). The germline V gene encodes CDR1 SQVTM and CDR2 ANQGSEA. The germline V and J ends were trimmed by 4 bases and 3 bases, with 15 bases remaining between them. The CDR3 spans 14 residues. CDR3 in DNA: TGCAGCGTTGCAGGGGCAGGGTGGGACACTGAAGCTTTCTTT. Encoded protein: CSVAGAGWDTEAFF.

The rearrangement uses TRBV2 and TRBJ2-1; D tentatively reads TRBD1 or TRBD2 (5 bases each). The V and J ends lost 7 bases and 4 bases respectively, with 11 bases between them. The CDR3 sequence is 13 residues long. Germline values: CDR1 SNHLY, CDR2 FYNNEI. Here the CDR3 reads CASMTRGYNEQFF. CDR3 nucleotide sequence: TGTGCCAGCATGACGAGGGGTTACAATGAGCAGTTCTTC. The whole variable domain, remainder taken from reference TRBV2 and TRBJ2-1, is EPEVTQTPSHQVTQMGQEVILRCVPISNHLYFYWYRQILGQKVEFLVSFYNNEISEKSEIFDDQFSVERPDGSNFTLKIRSTKLEDSAMYFCASMTRGYNEQFFGPGTRLTVL.

This clone has only a few counts. The chain combines TRBV4-3 with TRBJ2-2; D not certain. Trimming removed 8 bases from V and 0 bases from J, with 7 bases in between. CDR1 is LGHNA, CDR2 YSLEER, per germline. The CDR3 covers 13 residues. The CDR3 DNA sequence: TGCGCCAGCCAAGACACGAACACCGGGGAGCTGTTTTTT. Its translation is CASQDTNTGELFF.

The rearrangement uses TRBV19 and TRBJ1-1; TRBD1 agrees at 9 bases. The germline V gene has CDR1 LNHDA and CDR2 SQIVND (reference sequence). V shed 5 bases and J 7 bases; nucleotides not matched to a gene: 11. This CDR3 has 15 amino acids. The CDR3 sequence is CASSEIGQGQGEAFF. The CDR3 DNA reads as TGTGCCAGTAGTGAAATTGGACAGGGGCAGGGTGAAGCTTTCTTT.

The CDR3 sequence: CSVRLAGGYEQFF. The CDR3 DNA reads as TGCAGCGTAAGACTAGCGGGGGGGTATGAGCAGTTCTTC. The genes are TRBV29-1 and TRBJ2-1, with 14 bases matching TRBD2. Looked up from germline, CDR1 is SQVTM and CDR2 is ANQGSEA. This CDR3 is 13 amino acids long. The J segment lost 8 bases and the V segment lost 6 bases, leaving 3 bases of the junction unmatched.

The rearrangement uses TRBV4-2 and TRBJ2-7; TRBD2 matches at 7 bases. With 5 bases clipped from V and 2 bases from J, the junction kept 15 bases outside the gene matches. Germline-derived CDR1 and CDR2 are LGHNA and YNFKEQ. The CDR3 consists of 17 residues. CDR3 residues: CASSSREGRGITYEQYF. The CDR3 bases are TGTGCCAGCAGCTCGAGGGAAGGGCGGGGGATCACCTACGAGCAGTACTTC.

As concerns this clone: The same CDR3 also results from other DNA sequences found in this sample. The rearrangement joins TRBV30 to TRBJ1-1; TRBD1 is a possible D gene (6 bases). Germline assignment: CDR1 GTSNPN and CDR2 SVGIG (reference sequence). The V and J ends lost 0 bases and 5 bases respectively, with 10 bases between them. CDR3 length: 13 amino acids. The CDR3 region is CAWSVGGGTEAFF. The CDR3 DNA follows: TGTGCCTGGAGTGTAGGAGGGGGGACTGAAGCTTTCTTT.

V and J are TRBV4-3 and TRBJ1-2; D possibly corresponds to TRBD1 (6 bases). V lost 0 bases and J lost 8, with 16 bases in between. The CDR3 contains 15 residues. Germline CDR1 LGHNA, CDR2 YSLEER. The DNA for the CDR3 is TGCGCCAGCAGCCAAGAAGTTGGGGGCGAAGGAGGCTACACCTTC. It translates to CASSQEVGGEGGYTF.

The chain employs TRBV7-2 and TRBJ1-6, with D tentatively TRBD1 (5 bases). The CDR3 runs to 14 residues. CDR1 is SGHTA and CDR2 is FQGNSA in the germline V gene. Trimming removed 3 bases from V and 13 bases from J, with 16 bases in between. CDR3 sequence reads: CASSFGTAVVPLHF. CDR3 nucleotide sequence: TGTGCCAGCAGCTTTGGGACTGCTGTGGTTCCCCTCCACTTT.

The V gene is TRBV5-1, the J gene TRBJ1-1; 9 bases are shared with TRBD1. The V gene end was trimmed by 2 bases and the J gene end by 0 bases; junction bases not matched to a gene: 11. Germline V gene sequence: CDR1 SGHRS, CDR2 YFSETQ. The CDR3 length is 18 residues. The CDR3 bases are TGCGCCAGCAGCTTAATTCCCGGGACAGGGTTTTTGAACACTGAAGCTTTCTTT. It specifies CASSLIPGTGFLNTEAFF.

J is TRBJ1-3 and V is TRBV30; no clear D gene. V was clipped by 1 base and J by 0 bases, with 4 bases between them. The CDR3 has 13 amino acids. The germline gives CDR1 GTSNPN, CDR2 SVGIG (reference sequence). CDR3 protein: CAWSAGSGNTIYF. In DNA, the CDR3 is TGTGCCTGGAGTGCGGGCTCTGGAAACACCATATATTTT.

The CDR3 is CASSLSQGARTNYGYTF. The CDR3 DNA sequence: TGTGCCAGCAGCTTATCGCAGGGGGCGCGTACTAACTATGGCTACACCTTC. The rearrangement joins TRBV7-9 to TRBJ1-2; TRBD1 aligns across 8 bases. The trim removed 2 bases at V and 0 bases at J, leaving 8 bases unmatched. This CDR3 spans 17 amino acids. The germline gives CDR1 SEHNR, CDR2 FQNEAQ (reference sequence).